The source of this TCR beta chain is a study of blood T cell repertoires in COVID-19. For the study at large: The cDNA or gDNA used as material had been derived from T cells, B-cell-depleted T cells, or PBMCs.

Profiling relied on immunoSEQ multiplex PCR, and the TCRdb table lists in-frame clones only, not all of them. The sample carries under 55,000 clones, roughly 90% recorded once. Germline V gene data show CDR1 as SGHTA and CDR2 as FQGNSA. This CDR3 is 13 amino acids long. V lost 3 bases and J 0 bases, leaving 6 bases between the germline ends. This clonotype was sampled from a human donor in a cohort sampled during active COVID-19. The gene calls are TRBV7-2 and TRBJ2-7; D remains ambiguous. Material for sequencing was peripheral blood. The CDR3 coding sequence is TGTGCCAGCAGCTTCCTTAGCTCCTACGAGCAGTACTTC. It specifies CASSFLSSYEQYF.